This TCR beta chain was identified in a study of cytomegalovirus exposure and HLA in healthy donors. Overall study context: In a later analysis, the 120 or so validation repertoires were reported to have used the same platform as the 550 to 850 first-cohort repertoires. General observations from the study: Listed as cytomegalovirus-associated were roughly 180 TCR beta chains.

To note about this clone: What it binds is unknown.

Sequenced by immunoSEQ multiplex PCR; TCRdb stores in-frame clones only, minus some. This sample has approximately 150,000 clones, with around nine tenths found just once. The sample comprised PBMCs. The TCR was taken from a young woman in good health and CMV-seronegative.

The CDR3 coding sequence is TGCGCCAGCAGCTTGGAAATAGGGACAGTTAACACCGGGGAGCTGTTTTTT. Amino acid sequence: CASSLEIGTVNTGELFF. The rearrangement joins TRBV5-1 to TRBJ2-2; 7 bases are shared with TRBD1. V lost 0 bases and J lost 2; bases outside the gene matches: 7. Germline values: CDR1 SGHRS, CDR2 YFSETQ. This CDR3 comprises 17 residues.